These T cell receptor beta chains were read from a single sample in a study of shared clonotypes between healthy human individuals. This table comes from immunoSEQ multiplex PCR, and its TCRdb copy is limited to in-frame clones, with some not included. The table includes roughly 2.4 million clones, approximately 94% detected once. The sample consisted of naive CD4+ T cells sorted from blood. Receptor source: a man younger than 35 in good health. CDR3s include the opening cysteine and the closing phenylalanine or tryptophan. D genes are given only for firm matches. Size tells how often a clone was seen (once, few, many) or the class of an expanded clone, and some rows leave it out.

D gene: NA
J gene: TRBJ1-1
clone size: NA
V gene: TRBV30
CDR3 DNA: TGTGCGGGCCGGGGCTTGGTGGGAACTGAAGCTTTCTTT
CDR3 protein: CAGRGLVGTEAFF

D gene: NA
J gene: TRBJ2-2
clone size: NA
V gene: TRBV29-1
CDR3 DNA: TGCAGCGTAGCGGGACAGCGGAACACCGGGGAGCTGTTTTTT
CDR3 protein: CSVAGQRNTGELFF

D gene: NA
J gene: TRBJ1-4
clone size: once
V gene: TRBV6-5
CDR3 DNA: TGTGCCAGCAGTTACTCTTCCGGGTATAATGAAAAACTGTTTTTT
CDR3 protein: CASSYSSGYNEKLFF

D gene: TRBD1
J gene: TRBJ2-5
clone size: NA
V gene: TRBV7-2
CDR3 DNA: TGTGCCACCTACGGACCCCCAAACGACAGGGGGGGCGAGACCCAGTACTTC
CDR3 protein: CATYGPPNDRGGETQYF

D gene: TRBD1
J gene: TRBJ1-2
clone size: NA
V gene: TRBV9
CDR3 DNA: TGTGCCAGCAGCCCCCGGGACAGGGTGAACTATGGCTACACCTTC
CDR3 protein: CASSPRDRVNYGYTF

D gene: NA
J gene: TRBJ1-2
clone size: NA
V gene: TRBV28
CDR3 DNA: TGTGCCAGCAGTTTAGGATCGAGTAACTATGGCTACACCTTC
CDR3 protein: CASSLGSSNYGYTF

D gene: NA
J gene: TRBJ2-2
clone size: NA
V gene: TRBV2
CDR3 DNA: TGTGCCAGCAGTTGGGGTGCGGACACCGGGGAGCTGTTTTTT
CDR3 protein: CASSWGADTGELFF

D gene: NA
J gene: TRBJ1-1
clone size: NA
V gene: TRBV6-5
CDR3 DNA: TGTGCCAGCAGTTCCCACTGGAACACTGAAGCTTTCTTT
CDR3 protein: CASSSHWNTEAFF

D gene: TRBD1
J gene: TRBJ2-1
clone size: NA
V gene: TRBV12-5
CDR3 DNA: TGTGCTAGTGGTGTGGGACAGGTCTTGGATGAGCAGTTCTTC
CDR3 protein: CASGVGQVLDEQFF

D gene: TRBD1
J gene: TRBJ2-7
clone size: NA
V gene: TRBV6-6
CDR3 DNA: TGTGCCAGCAGTCCAACCATCGACAGGGGGTACGAGCAGTACTTC
CDR3 protein: CASSPTIDRGYEQYF

D gene: NA
J gene: TRBJ2-7
clone size: NA
V gene: TRBV4-3
CDR3 DNA: TGCGCCAGCAGCCAAGTAAAGGTGGGGAGCTCCTACGAGCAGTACTTC
CDR3 protein: CASSQVKVGSSYEQYF

D gene: NA
J gene: TRBJ2-7
clone size: NA
V gene: TRBV7-9
CDR3 DNA: TGTGCCAGCAGCTTAGCGTTCCCCCACGGGCAGTACTTC
CDR3 protein: CASSLAFPHGQYF

D gene: NA
J gene: TRBJ1-2
clone size: NA
V gene: TRBV7-9
CDR3 DNA: TGTGCCAGCAGCCCTTCGGTGTTAGTGGCTGGCTACACCTTC
CDR3 protein: CASSPSVLVAGYTF

D gene: NA
J gene: TRBJ1-5
clone size: once
V gene: TRBV18
CDR3 DNA: TGTGCCAGCTCACCTTTTATCACGGGGTCGAGCAATCAGCCCCAGCATTTT
CDR3 protein: CASSPFITGSSNQPQHF

D gene: NA
J gene: TRBJ2-7
clone size: NA
V gene: TRBV6-1
CDR3 DNA: TGTGCCAGCAGTGAATTGGGCAGGCCTGCCTACGAGCAGTACTTC
CDR3 protein: CASSELGRPAYEQYF

D gene: NA
J gene: TRBJ1-4
clone size: NA
V gene: TRBV18
CDR3 DNA: TGTGCCAGCTCACCAGGCGGCCCGAATGAAAAACTGTTTTTT
CDR3 protein: CASSPGGPNEKLFF

D gene: NA
J gene: TRBJ2-2
clone size: NA
V gene: TRBV6-1
CDR3 DNA: TGTGCCAGCAGTGAATCGAGGGCCGTGGACACCGGGGAGCTGTTTTTT
CDR3 protein: CASSESRAVDTGELFF

D gene: NA
J gene: TRBJ1-5
clone size: NA
V gene: TRBV6-1
CDR3 DNA: TGTGCCAGCAGTGTGAACAGCTATAGCAATCAGCCCCAGCATTTT
CDR3 protein: CASSVNSYSNQPQHF

D gene: NA
J gene: TRBJ2-3
clone size: NA
V gene: TRBV5-1
CDR3 DNA: TGCGCCAGCAGCAGCGCCTCAGAAGGCACAGATACGCAGTATTTT
CDR3 protein: CASSSASEGTDTQYF

D gene: NA
J gene: TRBJ1-6
clone size: NA
V gene: TRBV19
CDR3 DNA: TGTGCCAGTAGTATTGGCCTCATGTGGGGGGCGAGTAATTCACCCCTCCACTTT
CDR3 protein: CASSIGLMWGASNSPLHF

D gene: NA
J gene: TRBJ2-7
clone size: NA
V gene: TRBV6-5
CDR3 DNA: TGTGCCAGCAGTTACGCTAGCCTAAGCTCCTACGAGCAGTACTTC
CDR3 protein: CASSYASLSSYEQYF

D gene: NA
J gene: TRBJ2-2
clone size: NA
V gene: TRBV5-1
CDR3 DNA: TGCGCCAGCAGCTTGGGGACTCAGAACACCGGGGAGCTGTTTTTT
CDR3 protein: CASSLGTQNTGELFF

D gene: TRBD1
J gene: TRBJ2-1
clone size: NA
V gene: TRBV10-1
CDR3 DNA: TGCGCCAGCAGTGAAACAGGGGGGATGAATGAGCAGTTCTTC
CDR3 protein: CASSETGGMNEQFF

D gene: TRBD1
J gene: TRBJ2-4
clone size: NA
V gene: TRBV6-4
CDR3 DNA: TGTGCCAGCAGTCCCGACAGGGGGGACATTCAGTACTTC
CDR3 protein: CASSPDRGDIQYF

D gene: NA
J gene: TRBJ2-5
clone size: NA
V gene: TRBV5-4
CDR3 DNA: TGTGCCAGCAGCTTGGACAATTATCAAGAGACCCAGTACTTC
CDR3 protein: CASSLDNYQETQYF

D gene: NA
J gene: TRBJ1-5
clone size: NA
V gene: TRBV19
CDR3 DNA: TGTGCCAGTACCCCGAATAGCAATCAGCCCCAGCATTTT
CDR3 protein: CASTPNSNQPQHF

D gene: NA
J gene: TRBJ2-5
clone size: NA
V gene: TRBV5-1
CDR3 DNA: TGCGCCAGCAGCTGGGGGGACTACCAAGAGACCCAGTACTTC
CDR3 protein: CASSWGDYQETQYF

D gene: NA
J gene: TRBJ1-2
clone size: NA
V gene: TRBV7-2
CDR3 DNA: TGTGCCAGCAGCTTAGCTTCGGGCCCGTATGGCTACACCTTC
CDR3 protein: CASSLASGPYGYTF

D gene: NA
J gene: TRBJ1-1
clone size: NA
V gene: TRBV7-6
CDR3 DNA: TGTGCCAGCAGCCTCACAGGGAACACTGAAGCTTTCTTT
CDR3 protein: CASSLTGNTEAFF

D gene: TRBD2
J gene: TRBJ2-1
clone size: NA
V gene: TRBV29-1
CDR3 DNA: TGCAGTGACGGGGGGAGCTCCTACAATGAGCAGTTCTTC
CDR3 protein: CSDGGSSYNEQFF

D gene: NA
J gene: TRBJ2-7
clone size: NA
V gene: TRBV15
CDR3 DNA: TGTGCCACCAGCAGAAGGGTGACCCACGAGCAGTACTTC
CDR3 protein: CATSRRVTHEQYF

D gene: NA
J gene: TRBJ2-5
clone size: NA
V gene: TRBV7-9
CDR3 DNA: TGTGCCAGCAGCTCGGACTTCAAAGAGACCCAGTACTTC
CDR3 protein: CASSSDFKETQYF

D gene: NA
J gene: TRBJ2-5
clone size: NA
V gene: TRBV10-3
CDR3 DNA: TGTGCCATCAGTGATTCCCTCGGGACCCAGTACTTC
CDR3 protein: CAISDSLGTQYF

D gene: NA
J gene: TRBJ1-1
clone size: NA
V gene: TRBV4-3
CDR3 DNA: TGCGCCAGCAGCGTTTACAGTGGCACTGAAGCTTTCTTT
CDR3 protein: CASSVYSGTEAFF

D gene: NA
J gene: TRBJ2-7
clone size: NA
V gene: TRBV27
CDR3 DNA: TGTGCCAGCAGTTCGTTGACAGGTACCTACGAGCAGTACTTC
CDR3 protein: CASSSLTGTYEQYF

D gene: NA
J gene: TRBJ2-1
clone size: NA
V gene: TRBV6-5
CDR3 DNA: TGTGCCAGCAGTTACGCAGGAGGTCTAACCTACAATGAGCAGTTCTTC
CDR3 protein: CASSYAGGLTYNEQFF

D gene: TRBD2
J gene: TRBJ2-4
clone size: once
V gene: TRBV28
CDR3 DNA: TGTGCCAGCAGAACATCGGGACTAGCGGACATAGCCAAAAACATTCAGTACTTC
CDR3 protein: CASRTSGLADIAKNIQYF